The 19 T cell receptor beta chains below were found in one sample sequenced in a study of regulatory T cells in long-lasting Graves disease. The time point was: newly diagnosed GD, antithyroid drugs for less than 3 months. RNA extracted from PBMCs served as the sequencing template. Building of the TCR beta libraries involved iRepertoire HTBI primers and Arm-PCR of CDR3 regions. TCRdb re-analysed the multiplex PCR reads in MiXCR, keeping a single row per CDR3 protein. The sample comprises some 250,000 distinct CDR3 sequences, 18% of which are singletons, and 12% to 15% rests with the top ten. The sample was also linked to a second study, of T cells in Graves' hyperthyroidism and ophthalmopathy.

The sample consisted of peripheral blood mononuclear cells (PBMCs), taken at new diagnosis, from a patient treated with antithyroid drugs. The receptors shown here come from a woman in her thirties with Graves disease.

This clonotype was detected many times. The chain combines TRBV12-3 or TRBV12-4 with TRBJ2-1; no clear D gene. The CDR3 runs to 13 residues. V gave up 2 bases and J gave up 8 bases, with 10 bases separating them. The CDR3 reads CASSLQAVDEQFF. CDR3 nucleotides: TGTGCCAGCAGTTTACAGGCAGTCGATGAGCAGTTCTTC.

This clonotype was observed at least ten times. The chain has TRBV7-9 and TRBJ1-5, with TRBD1 as a possible D gene (6 bases). Trimming removed 5 bases at V and 6 bases at J, with 11 bases between. CDR3 length: 13 amino acids. The V gene's germline CDR1 is SEHNR and CDR2 FQNEAQ (reference sequence). In DNA, the CDR3 is TGTGCCAGCAGCCCTACAGGGCCTCAGCCCCAGCATTTT. Translated: CASSPTGPQPQHF.

This clonotype appeared many times. This chain joins TRBV7-8 and TRBJ2-1; D unclear. The V gene lost 3 bases and the J gene lost 9 bases, with 6 bases spanning the gap. The CDR3 has 11 residues. Per germline, CDR1 SGHVS and CDR2 FQNEAQ. The CDR3 region has the DNA TGTGCCAGCAGCTTTTCCAGTGAGCAGTTCTTC. Protein: CASSFSSEQFF.

The table lists this clonotype with many counts. The V gene is TRBV2, the J gene TRBJ1-4; 8 positions agree with TRBD1. V lost 7 bases to trimming and J lost 8 bases; unmatched junction nucleotides: 12. Germline CDR1 is SNHLY and CDR2 is FYNNEI. This CDR3 has 15 amino acids. In DNA, the CDR3 is TGTGCCAGCAAAGCACAGGGGGTGAATGCGGAAAAACTGTTTTTT. This sequence encodes CASKAQGVNAEKLFF.

This clonotype was detected ten times or more. The rearrangement links TRBV6-1 to TRBJ1-3; D not resolved. In germline, CDR1 is MNHNS, CDR2 SASEGT. V was shortened by 6 bases and J by 4 bases, with 19 bases between the two germline ends. The CDR3 totals 16 residues. Here the CDR3 reads CASRWGSQMGGNTIYF. CDR3 nucleotide sequence: TGTGCCAGCAGATGGGGAAGCCAGATGGGCGGAAACACCATATATTTT.

There are a few counts of this clonotype. In DNA, the CDR3 is TGTGCCAGCAATCCCGGACGGAACCACTATGGCTACACCTTC. This encodes CASNPGRNHYGYTF. The chain employs TRBV6-1 and TRBJ1-2; D gene uncertain. This CDR3 contains 14 residues. The V gene's germline CDR1 is MNHNS and CDR2 SASEGT. Trimming removed 7 bases at V and 3 bases at J, with 15 bases between.

This clonotype was observed a handful of times. The chain has TRBV5-1 and TRBJ1-2; 10 nucleotides agree with TRBD1. The germline CDR1 and CDR2 sequences are SGHRS and YFSETQ. The CDR3 runs 13 residues. The junction had 4 bases not matched to a gene; V was cut back by 5 bases and J by 6 bases. CDR3 nucleotide sequence: TGCGCCAGCAGTCGGGGGACAGGGGATGGCTACACCTTC. Translating it yields CASSRGTGDGYTF.

The chain joins TRBV2 to TRBJ2-3, with 7 positions matching TRBD2. With 8 bases clipped from V and 0 bases from J, the junction kept 5 bases outside the gene matches. CDR1 SNHLY and CDR2 FYNNEI come from the germline V gene. The length of the CDR3 is 14 residues. CDR3 DNA: TGTGCCAGCTGGGGGGGGTCTAGCACAGATACGCAGTATTTT. It encodes CASWGGSSTDTQYF.

This clonotype showed up many times. The chain's CDR3 is CSALTFTGGTEAFF. CDR3 nucleotides: TGCAGTGCTCTGACGTTTACAGGCGGCACTGAAGCTTTCTTT. V usage is TRBV20-1 and J usage is TRBJ1-1, with D tentatively TRBD1 (5 bases). Germline-derived CDR1 and CDR2 are DFQATT and SNEGSKA (reference sequence). V was clipped by 5 bases and J by 4 bases, with 17 bases between them. The CDR3 runs to 14 residues.

This clonotype was detected many times. The CDR3 sequence is CASSPRYGQAETQYF. The DNA of the CDR3 is TGTGCCAGCAGCCCAAGATACGGACAGGCGGAGACCCAGTACTTC. The rearrangement uses TRBV7-9 and TRBJ2-5; 7 positions agree with TRBD1. The V gene end was trimmed by 5 bases and the J gene end by 5 bases; junction bases not matched to a gene: 11. CDR1 and CDR2 from the germline V gene are SEHNR and FQNEAQ (reference sequence). The CDR3 is made up of 15 amino acids.

Remarks on this clonotype: Germline is not matched at one junction end, which may reflect a read error. V usage is TRBV6-2 or TRBV6-3 and J usage is TRBJ2-6; no reliable D call. This CDR3 comprises 13 residues. CDR1 is MNHEY and CDR2 is SVGEGT in the germline V gene. The CDR3 DNA is TGTGCCAGCAGATACTCTGGGGCCAACGTCCTGACTTTC. The encoded protein is CASRYSGANVLTF.

This clonotype was observed many times. The CDR3: CATGGTSYEQYF. The CDR3 DNA is TGTGCCACTGGAGGGACTAGCTACGAGCAGTACTTC. V gene TRBV3-1 combines with J gene TRBJ2-7; 8 nucleotides match TRBD2. J was trimmed by 3 bases and V by 10 bases; bases with no gene match: 5. Germline V gene data show CDR1 as LGHDT and CDR2 as YNNKEL (reference sequence). The CDR3 consists of 12 residues.

This clonotype was seen ten or more times. The V call is TRBV20-1, the J call TRBJ1-2; no clear D. Per germline, CDR1 DFQATT and CDR2 SNEGSKA (reference sequence). Trimming took 3 bases from V and 7 from J, leaving 12 bases between them. The CDR3 totals 12 residues. CDR3 amino acids: CSASAGVGGYTF. The CDR3 DNA reads TGCAGTGCTAGTGCGGGTGTTGGTGGCTACACCTTC.

The J gene is TRBJ2-5, the V gene TRBV11-2, with TRBD2 matching 13 bases. The germline CDR1 and CDR2 sequences are SGHAT and FQNNGV. V lost 5 bases and J lost 3; bases outside the gene matches: 6. The CDR3 sequence is 16 residues long. The CDR3: CASSNSGTSGEETQYF. Written as DNA, the CDR3 is TGTGCCAGCAGCAACTCCGGGACTAGCGGGGAAGAGACCCAGTACTTC.

This clonotype was detected ten times or more. The CDR3 sequence is CATSRDPGQAQFF. The CDR3 DNA reads TGTGCCACCAGCAGAGATCCGGGACAGGCGCAGTTCTTC. The chain employs TRBV15 and TRBJ2-1; 8 positions agree with TRBD1. CDR3 size: 13 residues. With V trimmed by 0 bases and J by 12 bases, 4 bases remained unmatched. The germline V gene has CDR1 LNHNV and CDR2 YYDKDF (reference sequence).

As concerns this clonotype: Possible read error: a much larger clone is one base away. CDR3 residues: CVSGGQEDYGYTF. In DNA form, the CDR3 reads TGTGTCAGCGGAGGACAGGAGGATTATGGCTACACCTTC. V and J are TRBV6-1 and TRBJ1-2; 7 bases agree with TRBD1. Germline CDR1 reads MNHNS; CDR2 reads SASEGT. This CDR3 has 13 residues.

Many counts were recorded for this clonotype. The chain carries TRBV5-1 and TRBJ2-5, with unresolved D. Germline V gene sequence: CDR1 SGHRS, CDR2 YFSETQ. The CDR3 runs to 12 residues. Trimming shortened V by 1 base and J by 1 base, and 2 bases separated the two germline ends. The CDR3 bases are TGCGCCAGCAGCTTGAGCCAAGAGACCCAGTACTTC. Protein sequence: CASSLSQETQYF.

In this sample, this clonotype turned up many times. The V gene is TRBV29-1, the J gene TRBJ1-2; D is possibly TRBD1 (5 bases). Trimming left V 6 bases short and J 3 bases short, with 17 bases between. Looked up from germline, CDR1 is SQVTM and CDR2 is ANQGSEA. The CDR3 loop spans 14 amino acids. In DNA, the CDR3 is TGCAGCGTCCAAACCCAGGGCCGCCACTATGGCTACACCTTC. The encoded protein is CSVQTQGRHYGYTF.

This clonotype appeared many times. V is TRBV12-3 or TRBV12-4 and J is TRBJ2-3, with TRBD2 matching over 11 bases. V lost 5 bases, J lost 6 bases, and 4 bases stayed unmatched. The CDR3 contains 14 residues. The CDR3 sequence is CASSPGLAADTQYF. The CDR3 DNA sequence: TGTGCCAGCAGTCCGGGACTAGCGGCGGATACGCAGTATTTT.